A single sample gave rise to the 30 T cell receptor beta chains below, sequenced in a study of breast tumors, draining lymph nodes, adjacent tissues. From the multiplex PCR reads, TCRdb called clonotypes with MiXCR, one entry per CDR3 protein. The sample consists of 200,000 or so distinct CDR3 sequences, approximately 33% of them appearing once. Samples came from axillary lymph nodes draining the breast cancer. Sequenced input: axillary lymph node tissue. These TCRs come from a female donor with breast cancer. Some clones in this sample may be carry-over from other donors' samples.

This clonotype was seen ten or more times. The chain recombines TRBV4-3 with TRBJ2-1; 7 positions match TRBD2. Germline V gene lookup returns CDR1 LGHNA and CDR2 YSLEER. J gave up 5 bases and V 4 bases, and 8 bases lay outside the gene matches. The CDR3 is 15 residues long. The CDR3 loop is CASSPFGGSNNEQFF. The CDR3 DNA reads TGCGCCAGCAGCCCCTTCGGCGGGAGTAACAATGAGCAGTTCTTC.

This clonotype was counted at least ten times. V is TRBV2 and J is TRBJ2-7, with 12 bases aligning to TRBD2. V lost 6 bases and J lost 1; bases outside the gene matches: 4. CDR1 and CDR2 from the germline V gene are SNHLY and FYNNEI. This CDR3 comprises 15 residues. The CDR3 coding sequence is TGTGCCAGCAGCAGACTAGCGGGGGCATCCTACGAGCAGTACTTC. It specifies CASSRLAGASYEQYF.

Comment on this clonotype: At one end, the junction sequence differs from germline, possibly due to a read error. This chain joins TRBV30 and TRBJ2-7, with D possibly being TRBD1 (5 bases). The CDR3 spans 16 residues. The germline gives CDR1 GTSNPN, CDR2 SVGIG (reference sequence). The CDR3 DNA is TGTGCCTGGAGTGTACGCCAGGGCCTTATCTCCTACGAGCGGTACTTC. This codes for CAWSVRQGLISYERYF.

This clonotype was counted at least ten times. V and J are TRBV20-1 and TRBJ2-7; D is unresolved. The CDR3 length is 15 residues. Germline V gene data show CDR1 as DFQATT and CDR2 as SNEGSKA (reference sequence). V was shortened by 3 bases and J by 2 bases, with 17 bases between the two germline ends. The chain's CDR3 is CSASDFRTDPYEQYF. In DNA, the CDR3 is TGCAGTGCTAGCGACTTCAGGACCGACCCCTACGAGCAGTACTTC.

This clonotype has at least ten counts. V is TRBV20-1 and J is TRBJ2-5, with D perhaps given as TRBD1 or TRBD2 (6 bases each). This CDR3 has 13 residues. V dropped 5 bases and J dropped 0 bases, with 10 bases sitting between them. CDR1 and CDR2 (germline): DFQATT, SNEGSKA (reference sequence). The CDR3, as DNA: TGCAGTGCTGGCGGGGACAACCAAGAGACCCAGTACTTC. This translates into CSAGGDNQETQYF.

Notes on this clonotype: A read error may account for a junction end that differs from germline. The chain has TRBV19 and TRBJ2-5, with 13 bases matching TRBD2. The germline gives CDR1 LNHDA, CDR2 SQIVND (reference sequence). The CDR3 spans 17 residues. The CDR3 DNA sequence: TGTGCCAGTAGTAGGGGACTAGCGGGACAAAGTGGAGAGACCCAGTCCTTC. It translates to CASSRGLAGQSGETQSF.

This clonotype was detected many times. This chain connects TRBV20-1 to TRBJ2-2, with TRBD2 matching 10 bases. The CDR3 consists of 14 residues. Germline V lookup: CDR1 DFQATT, CDR2 SNEGSKA (reference sequence). The ends lost 6 bases at V and 2 bases at J; junction bases unmatched: 3. In DNA form, the CDR3 reads TGCAGTGCGAGCGGGGGGGCTAACACCGGGGAGCTGTTTTTT. Translated: CSASGGANTGELFF.

At least ten counts were recorded for this clonotype. The chain employs TRBV28 and TRBJ2-3, with no clear D. V was trimmed by 8 bases and J by 6 bases, leaving 9 bases between them. CDR3 length: 11 residues. CDR1 is MDHEN, CDR2 SYDVKM, per germline. CDR3 loop: CASVGLDTQYF. DNA of the CDR3: TGTGCCAGCGTCGGGTTGGATACGCAGTATTTT. Drawing the rest from reference TRBV28 and TRBJ2-3, the complete variable domain is DVKVTQSSRYLVKRTGEKVFLECVQDMDHENMFWYRQDPGLGLRLIYFSYDVKMKEKGDIPEGYSVSREKKERFSLILESASTNQTSMYLCASVGLDTQYFGPGTRLTVL.

This clonotype was seen ten or more times. This chain uses TRBV4-3 with TRBJ1-4; no firm D call. The CDR3 loop spans 13 amino acids. In germline, CDR1 is LGHNA, CDR2 YSLEER. The V gene lost 2 bases and the J gene lost 4 bases, with 5 bases spanning the gap. CDR3 protein: CASSQTDNEKLFF. The CDR3 region has the DNA TGCGCCAGCAGCCAAACAGATAATGAAAAACTGTTTTTT.

The table lists this clonotype with a few counts. The genes are TRBV28 and TRBJ2-1; D might be TRBD1 or TRBD2, each matching 5 bases. CDR3 length equals 14 residues. Trimming removed 6 bases from V and 4 bases from J, with 13 bases in between. From germline, CDR1 is MDHEN and CDR2 SYDVKM. The CDR3 reads CASSPMWGYNEQFF. The CDR3 DNA reads TGTGCCAGCAGCCCAATGTGGGGGTACAATGAGCAGTTCTTC.

This clonotype was seen more than once but under ten times. J is TRBJ1-2 and V is TRBV6-2 or TRBV6-3; unclear D gene. The CDR3 spans 14 residues. V was shortened by 7 bases and J by 2 bases, with 14 bases between the two germline ends. Germline V gene data show CDR1 as MNHEY and CDR2 as SVGEGT. In nucleotides, the CDR3 is TGTGCCAGCACTTCGACTATCCTGAACTATGGCTACACCTTC. Translated: CASTSTILNYGYTF.

This clonotype was seen a few times. The CDR3: CASEGGQGDQPQHF. CDR3 sequence (DNA): TGTGCCAGCGAGGGGGGACAGGGGGATCAGCCCCAGCATTTT. The J gene is TRBJ1-5, the V gene TRBV3-2; the listed D gene, TRBD1, was not tested against the DNA. TRBV3-2 is a pseudogene locus. There are 14 residues in the CDR3.

This clonotype was picked up many times. The chain links TRBV4-1 to TRBJ1-2; a weak D match, TRBD1 (5 bases). Between the trimmed V and J ends, which lost 1 base and 4 bases, there was a span of 13 bases. The germline V gene encodes CDR1 MGHRA and CDR2 YSYEKL. The CDR3 has 15 amino acids. The CDR3 DNA sequence: TGCGCCAGCAGCCAAGTGGTAGGCCAGGGCTATGGCTACACCTTC. As protein: CASSQVVGQGYGYTF.

In this sample, this clonotype turned up many times. A much larger clone differs by one base, so this may be a read error. J is TRBJ1-2 and V is TRBV20-1; a possible D gene is TRBD1 (5 bases). CDR1 is DFQATT, CDR2 SNEGSKA, per germline (reference sequence). There are 12 residues in the CDR3. V lost 1 base and J lost 13, with 16 bases in between. This chain's CDR3 is CSARVGGGVSTF. The CDR3 coding sequence is TGCAGTGCTAGAGTCGGGGGTGGTGTCTCCACCTTC.

This clonotype was observed at least ten times. This chain links TRBV20-1 with TRBJ1-3; D is possibly TRBD1 (5 bases). V was clipped by 6 bases and J by 5 bases, with 17 bases between them. Germline CDR1 and CDR2: DFQATT and SNEGSKA (reference sequence). This CDR3 has 14 amino acids. The CDR3 DNA follows: TGCAGTGCCACCGACCGACAGAAAAGAAACACCATATATTTT. Its protein product is CSATDRQKRNTIYF.

This clonotype turned up a few times. This sequence joins TRBV29-1 and TRBJ2-7; 14 bases agree with TRBD2. The CDR3 is 13 amino acids. V lost 4 bases, J lost 7 bases, and 3 bases stayed unmatched. From germline, CDR1 is SQVTM and CDR2 ANQGSEA. As DNA, the CDR3 is TGCAGCGTTGTGACTAGCGGGAGGGGGGAGCAGTACTTC. Translating gives CSVVTSGRGEQYF.

This clonotype was counted once. The genes are TRBV14 and TRBJ1-4, with 8 bases matching TRBD1. With 4 bases clipped from V and 0 bases from J, the junction kept 7 bases outside the gene matches. This CDR3 contains 17 residues. In germline, CDR1 is SGHDN, CDR2 FVKESK. CDR3 DNA: TGTGCCAGCAGCCTCCCTGGGACAGGAGCAACTAATGAAAAACTGTTTTTT. Translating it yields CASSLPGTGATNEKLFF.

The J gene is TRBJ2-1, the V gene TRBV12-3 or TRBV12-4; maybe TRBD2 (6 bases). This CDR3 is built from 12 residues. Trimming cost V 6 bases and J 12 bases, with 15 bases left between them. CDR3 coding DNA: TGTGCCAGCAGCCACGTGGGGGGAGTGCAGTTCTTC. Translation: CASSHVGGVQFF.

This clonotype was recorded only once. The chain has TRBV7-9 and TRBJ1-3; D is perhaps TRBD1 (6 bases). CDR1 is SEHNR and CDR2 is FQNEAQ in the germline V gene (reference sequence). The CDR3 length is 17 residues. Trimming left V 5 bases short and J 3 bases short, with 20 bases between. CDR3 loop: CASSHGLAGVHGNTIYF. CDR3 bases: TGTGCCAGCAGCCACGGACTAGCAGGGGTTCATGGAAACACCATATATTTT.

The CDR3 DNA sequence: TGTGCCAGTAGTACTCGAGGAGCTTTCTTT. Its protein product is CASSTRGAFF. The J gene is TRBJ1-1, the V gene TRBV19; D unresolved. This CDR3 is 10 amino acids long. Per the germline V gene, CDR1 is LNHDA and CDR2 is SQIVND (reference sequence). V was cut by 4 bases and J by 10 bases, with 7 bases left in between.

This clonotype was seen at least ten times. The chain recombines TRBV4-3 with TRBJ2-3; TRBD1 aligns across 7 bases. The CDR3 has 15 residues. V gave up 6 bases and J gave up 0 bases; unmatched junction bases: 6. The germline V gene has CDR1 LGHNA and CDR2 YSLEER. CDR3 protein: CASSTGEWSTDTQYF. In nucleotides, the CDR3 is TGCGCCAGCAGTACAGGGGAATGGAGCACAGATACGCAGTATTTT.

This clonotype has at least ten counts. This chain uses TRBV19 with TRBJ2-2, with D unclear. Trimming left V 3 bases short and J 2 bases short, with 4 bases between. CDR3 length equals 13 residues. The V gene's germline CDR1 is LNHDA and CDR2 SQIVND (reference sequence). The CDR3 is CASSITNTGELFF. The CDR3, as DNA: TGTGCCAGTAGTATTACAAACACCGGGGAGCTGTTTTTT.

The genes are TRBV5-8 and TRBJ1-1; D gene uncertain. Trimming removed 7 bases from V and 9 bases from J, with 16 bases in between. Germline V gives CDR1 SGHTS, CDR2 YDEGEE. The CDR3 extends over 12 amino acids. CDR3 coding DNA: TGTGCCAGCCACCAGCGATTGAACAAAGCTTTCTTT. Translated, it gives CASHQRLNKAFF.

In this sample, this clonotype turned up many times. The rearrangement joins TRBV7-2 to TRBJ2-3, with 11 bases fitting TRBD2. J was trimmed by 3 bases and V by 3 bases; bases with no gene match: 2. CDR1 SGHTA and CDR2 FQGNSA come from the germline V gene. The CDR3 loop spans 15 amino acids. CDR3 coding DNA: TGTGCCAGCAGCTTGACTAGCGGGAAGACAGATACGCAGTATTTT. The encoded protein is CASSLTSGKTDTQYF.

The sample holds many counts of this clonotype. The chain combines TRBV6-1 with TRBJ2-7, with a tentative D call TRBD1 (7 bases). Trimming pared 0 bases from V and 8 bases from J, leaving 20 bases between. The CDR3 sequence is 16 residues long. The germline V gene has CDR1 MNHNS and CDR2 SASEGT. The CDR3 sequence: CASSEARGQGGRQQYF. The DNA for the CDR3 is TGTGCCAGCAGTGAAGCTAGGGGGCAGGGGGGACGGCAGCAGTACTTC.

V is TRBV25-1 and J is TRBJ1-4, with D maybe TRBD1 (5 bases). Germline CDR1 reads MGHDK; CDR2 reads SYGVNS. CDR3 length: 18 amino acids. Trimming shortened V by 8 bases and J by 2 bases, and 24 bases separated the two germline ends. The CDR3 loop is CASGLLYRIGATNEKLFF. CDR3 sequence (DNA): TGTGCCAGCGGCCTACTGTACAGGATTGGAGCGACTAATGAAAAACTGTTTTTT.

This clonotype was seen a few times. No conserved phenylalanine or tryptophan is present at the end of the CDR3, so a read error is the likely explanation. Because the CDR3's place on the DNA is in doubt, the DNA is left out and the CDR3 is given as listed by TCRdb. The chain uses TRBV2 and TRBJ2-5; no DNA check was done on the table's D call, TRBD1. Germline-derived CDR1 and CDR2 are SNHLY and FYNNEI. 10 amino acids form the CDR3, both terminal residues included. Here the CDR3 reads CASSGGQPGQ.

For this clonotype: One end of the junction is discordant with germline, which a read error may explain. V usage is TRBV7-2 and J usage is TRBJ2-2; TRBD2 matches at 13 bases. This CDR3 has 16 residues. CDR1 is SGHTA, CDR2 FQGNSA, per germline. In nucleotides, the CDR3 is TGTGCCAGCAGCCCTGGACTAGCGGGGGACACCGGGGAGCTGTCTTGG. Residues: CASSPGLAGDTGELSW.

The sample holds many counts of this clonotype. The V call is TRBV9, the J call TRBJ2-5, with D unresolved. The germline V gene has CDR1 SGDLS and CDR2 YYNGEE. This CDR3 comprises 15 residues. Between the trimmed V and J ends, which lost 0 bases and 5 bases, there was a span of 14 bases. The CDR3 loop is CASSVGVNGAETQYF. The CDR3 DNA is TGTGCCAGCAGCGTAGGGGTAAACGGCGCGGAGACCCAGTACTTC.

This clonotype has just one count. The chain joins TRBV29-1 to TRBJ2-1; TRBD2 matches 11 bases. The CDR3 loop spans 15 amino acids. V was clipped by 4 bases and J by 3 bases; unmatched bases: 5. Per germline, CDR1 SQVTM and CDR2 ANQGSEA. CDR3 nucleotide sequence: TGCAGCGTTGTGGCTAGCGGGGGGCTCTACAATGAGCAGTTCTTC. This sequence encodes CSVVASGGLYNEQFF.